This TCR beta chain was found in a study of T cell responses to AZD1222 COVID-19 vaccine. Overall study results and limits: Two AZD1222 administrations were followed by greater Spike-specific TCR breadth and depth. Nearly half of spike-specific TCRs reportedly go after variant regions that carry no mutations.

Concerning this clone: Its cognate antigen is unknown. Distinct nucleotide sequences in the sample also encode this CDR3.

With 5 bases clipped from V and 2 bases from J, the junction kept 3 bases outside the gene matches. Germline V gives CDR1 SGHTA, CDR2 FQGNSA. The CDR3 is 15 amino acids. Combined were second doses at about 4 or about 12 weeks. Here immunoSEQ multiplex PCR was the method, and the copy in TCRdb shows in-frame clones only, minus some. Of roughly 98,000 clones listed, about nine tenths were seen once; the top ten hold about a sixth. The source is an adult who received the AZD1222 COVID-19 vaccine. V is TRBV7-2 and J is TRBJ2-1; TRBD2 matches 10 bases. The source material was peripheral blood, sampled 28 days after the second AZD1222 dose. CDR3 amino acids: CASSLGLAAYNEQFF. The CDR3 DNA reads TGTGCCAGCAGCCTCGGACTAGCGGCCTACAATGAGCAGTTCTTC.